This TCR beta chain was retrieved from a study of T-cell memory formation after mild COVID-19. Unmatched junction bases numbered 5, after V lost 7 bases and J lost 2 bases. Germline V gene data show CDR1 as SGHNT and CDR2 as YYREEE (reference sequence). CDR3 length: 14 residues. From the 5' RACE reads, TCRdb called clonotypes with MiXCR, one entry per CDR3 protein. The sample includes under 85,000 distinct CDR3 sequences, approximately 14% of them seen just once. Input material: PBMCs or a T cell subset sorted from them (not recorded which). This sequence joins TRBV5-4 and TRBJ2-7, with 11 bases matching TRBD2. The source of this sequence is an adult woman who had mild COVID-19 (a few samples of this study predate the infection). Cell type and time point are not known. Here the CDR3 reads CASHHSGGAYEQYF. DNA for the CDR3: TGTGCCAGCCACCATAGCGGGGGGGCCTACGAGCAGTACTTC.